This T cell receptor beta chain emerged from a study of metastatic and nonmetastatic thyroid tumors. Overall study: Comparison of repertoires was carried out across blood and tumor or nodule tissue from malignant and benign thyroid patients. Findings of the study overall: Across blood and tumor, TCR beta diversity in malignant thyroid tumors was reportedly significantly higher than in benign nodules.

No treatment had been given to any patient before thyroid surgery. TCRdb recomputed clones from the PCR reads via MiXCR. The profile shows fewer than 25,000 clones, more than 20% of them singletons. CDR1 is LGHDT, CDR2 YNNKEL, per germline (reference sequence). The CDR3 is 16 residues long. Trimming took off 2 bases at V and 1 base at J, with 12 bases between the two ends. As regards this clone: Antigen specificity is unknown.

This chain links TRBV3-1 with TRBJ1-3; no clear D gene. This TCR came from a male donor with papillary thyroid cancer or a benign thyroid nodule (not recorded which). Some clones in this sample may be carry-over from other donors' samples. The specimen was blood. CDR3 protein: CASSQKWGFSGNTIYF. The CDR3 DNA follows: TGTGCCAGCAGCCAAAAATGGGGATTTTCTGGAAACACCATATATTTT.